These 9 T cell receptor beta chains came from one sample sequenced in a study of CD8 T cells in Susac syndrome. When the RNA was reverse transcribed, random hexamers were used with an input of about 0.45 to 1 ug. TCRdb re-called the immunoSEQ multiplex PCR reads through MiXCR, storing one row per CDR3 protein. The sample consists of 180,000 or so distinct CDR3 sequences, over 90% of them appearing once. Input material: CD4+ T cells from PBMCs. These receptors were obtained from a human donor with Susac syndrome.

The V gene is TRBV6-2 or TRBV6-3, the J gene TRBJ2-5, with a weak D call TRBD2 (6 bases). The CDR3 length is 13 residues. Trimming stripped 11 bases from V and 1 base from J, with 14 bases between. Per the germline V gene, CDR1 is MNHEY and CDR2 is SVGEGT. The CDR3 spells CAVQEGPQETQYF. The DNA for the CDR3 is TGTGCCGTACAGGAGGGACCCCAAGAGACCCAGTACTTC.

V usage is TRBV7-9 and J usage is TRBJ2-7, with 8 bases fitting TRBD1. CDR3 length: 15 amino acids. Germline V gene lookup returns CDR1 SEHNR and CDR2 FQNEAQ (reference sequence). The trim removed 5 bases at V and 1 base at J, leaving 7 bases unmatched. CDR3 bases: TGTGCCAGCAGCCCATGGACAGGGAAATCCTACGAGCAGTACTTC. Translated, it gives CASSPWTGKSYEQYF.

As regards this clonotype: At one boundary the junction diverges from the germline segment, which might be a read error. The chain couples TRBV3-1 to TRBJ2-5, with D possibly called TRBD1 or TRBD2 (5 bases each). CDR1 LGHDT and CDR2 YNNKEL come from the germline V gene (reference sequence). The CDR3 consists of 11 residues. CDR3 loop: CASSHVQGVNF. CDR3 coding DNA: TGTGCCAGCAGCCACGTGCAGGGAGTCAACTTC.

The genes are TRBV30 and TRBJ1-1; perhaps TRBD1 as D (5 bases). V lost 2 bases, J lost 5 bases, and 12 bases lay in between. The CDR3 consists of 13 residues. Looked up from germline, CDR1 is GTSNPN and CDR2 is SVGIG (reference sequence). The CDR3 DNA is TGTGCCTGGAGTCAGGGTCCGCGAACTGAAGCTTTCTTT. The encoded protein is CAWSQGPRTEAFF.

CDR3 bases: TGCAGTGCTAGAGCCCCTAGCGGGGGGGAAGAGACCCAGTACTTC. This gives the protein CSARAPSGGEETQYF. This chain links TRBV20-1 with TRBJ2-5, with 12 positions matching TRBD2. J lost 3 bases, V lost 1 base, and 3 bases had no gene match. CDR3 length equals 15 residues. Germline V lookup: CDR1 DFQATT, CDR2 SNEGSKA (reference sequence).

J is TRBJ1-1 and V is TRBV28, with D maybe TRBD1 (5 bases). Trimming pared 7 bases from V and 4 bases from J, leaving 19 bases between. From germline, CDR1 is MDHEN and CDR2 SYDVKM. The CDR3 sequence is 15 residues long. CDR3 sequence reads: CASTPSGRGGTEAFF. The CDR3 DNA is TGTGCCAGCACTCCGTCAGGGCGTGGGGGCACTGAAGCTTTCTTT.

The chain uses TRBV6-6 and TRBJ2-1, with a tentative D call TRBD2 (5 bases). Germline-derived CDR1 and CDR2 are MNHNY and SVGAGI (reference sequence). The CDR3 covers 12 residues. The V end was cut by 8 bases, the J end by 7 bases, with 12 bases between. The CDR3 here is CASWGVLNEQFF. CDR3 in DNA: TGTGCCAGCTGGGGAGTACTAAATGAGCAGTTCTTC.

The CDR3 region is CASSLGFSGELFF. The CDR3 bases are TGTGCCAGCAGTTTGGGGTTTTCCGGGGAGCTGTTTTTT. The chain couples TRBV12-3 or TRBV12-4 to TRBJ2-2; no reliable D call. The CDR3 loop spans 13 amino acids. V lost 3 bases, J lost 6 bases, and 8 bases lay in between.

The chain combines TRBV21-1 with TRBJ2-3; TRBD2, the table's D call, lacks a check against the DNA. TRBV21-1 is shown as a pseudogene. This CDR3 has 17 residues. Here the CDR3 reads CASSTQGLAGNTDTQYF. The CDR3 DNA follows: TGTGCCAGCAGCACCCAGGGACTAGCGGGGAACACAGATACGCAGTATTTT.